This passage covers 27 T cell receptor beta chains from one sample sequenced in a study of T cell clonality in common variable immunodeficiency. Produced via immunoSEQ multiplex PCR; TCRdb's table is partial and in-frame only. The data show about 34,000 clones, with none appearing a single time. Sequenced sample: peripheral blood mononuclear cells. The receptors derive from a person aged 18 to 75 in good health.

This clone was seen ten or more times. The CDR3 protein is CASSPSGQGAWYGTDTQYF. Partial CDR3 DNA: TGTGCCAGCAGCCCCTCGGGACAGGGGGCGTGGTACGGCACAGATACG. This sequence joins TRBV4-2 and TRBJ2-3; 12 nucleotides line up with TRBD1. The CDR3 is cut off 3 residues early in the read; its end comes from the germline J gene. Germline V gene sequence: CDR1 LGHNA, CDR2 YNFKEQ. The CDR3 contains 19 residues. V lost 4 bases, J lost 1 base, and 12 bases stayed unmatched.

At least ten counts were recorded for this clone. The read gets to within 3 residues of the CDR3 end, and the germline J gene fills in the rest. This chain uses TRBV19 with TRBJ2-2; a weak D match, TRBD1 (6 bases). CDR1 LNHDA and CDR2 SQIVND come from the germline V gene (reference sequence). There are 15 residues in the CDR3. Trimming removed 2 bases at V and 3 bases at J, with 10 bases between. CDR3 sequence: CASSIRTADTGELFF. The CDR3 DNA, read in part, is TGTGCCAGTAGTATAAGGACAGCGGACACCGGGGAG.

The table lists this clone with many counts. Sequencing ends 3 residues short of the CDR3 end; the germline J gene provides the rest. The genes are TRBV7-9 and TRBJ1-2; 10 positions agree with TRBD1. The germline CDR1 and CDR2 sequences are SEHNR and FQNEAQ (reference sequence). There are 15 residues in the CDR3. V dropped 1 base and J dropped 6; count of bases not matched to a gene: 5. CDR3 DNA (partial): TGTGCCAGCAGCTTAGATGGGACAGGGGCTAATGGC. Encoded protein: CASSLDGTGANG. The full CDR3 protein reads CASSLDGTGANGYTF.

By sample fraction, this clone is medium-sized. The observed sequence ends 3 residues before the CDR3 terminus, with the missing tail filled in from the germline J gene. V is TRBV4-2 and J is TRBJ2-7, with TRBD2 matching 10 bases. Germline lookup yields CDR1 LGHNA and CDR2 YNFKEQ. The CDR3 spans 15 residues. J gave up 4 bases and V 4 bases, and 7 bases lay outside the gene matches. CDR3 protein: CASSLWRTSGYEQYF. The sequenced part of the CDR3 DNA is TGTGCCAGCAGCCTATGGAGGACTAGCGGTTACGAG.

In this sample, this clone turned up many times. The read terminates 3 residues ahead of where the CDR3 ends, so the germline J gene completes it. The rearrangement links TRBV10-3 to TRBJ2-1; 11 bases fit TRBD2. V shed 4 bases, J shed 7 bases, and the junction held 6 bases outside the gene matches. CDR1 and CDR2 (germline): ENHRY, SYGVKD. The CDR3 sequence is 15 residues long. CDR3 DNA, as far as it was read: TGTGCCATCAGTGGAACTAGCGGGAGTGGAAATGAG. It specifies CAISGTSGSGNE. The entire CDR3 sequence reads CAISGTSGSGNEQFF.

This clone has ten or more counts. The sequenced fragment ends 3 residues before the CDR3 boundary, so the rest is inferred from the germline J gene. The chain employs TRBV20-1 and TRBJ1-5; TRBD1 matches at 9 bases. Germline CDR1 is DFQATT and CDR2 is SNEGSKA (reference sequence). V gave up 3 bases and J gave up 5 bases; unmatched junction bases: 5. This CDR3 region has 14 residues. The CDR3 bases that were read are TGCAGTGCTAGGGTGGGACAGGGACATCAGCCC. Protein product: CSARVGQGHQP. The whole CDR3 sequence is CSARVGQGHQPQHF.

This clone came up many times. The CDR3 protein is CASSTGGGSGANVLTF. CDR3 bases read: TGTGCCAGTAGTACAGGCGGGGGTTCCGGGGCCAACGTC. The chain recombines TRBV19 with TRBJ2-6; TRBD2 matches 7 bases. The read terminates 3 residues ahead of where the CDR3 ends, so the germline J gene completes it. The V segment lost 4 bases and the J segment 4 bases; nucleotides outside the gene matches: 7. Germline CDR1 LNHDA, CDR2 SQIVND (reference sequence). The CDR3 runs to 16 residues.

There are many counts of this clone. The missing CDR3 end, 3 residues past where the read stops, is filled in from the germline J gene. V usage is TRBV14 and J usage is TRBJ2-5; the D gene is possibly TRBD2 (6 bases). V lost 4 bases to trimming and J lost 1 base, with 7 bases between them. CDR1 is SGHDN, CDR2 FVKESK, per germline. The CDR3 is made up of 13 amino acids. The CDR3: CASSRDFQETQYF. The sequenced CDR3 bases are TGTGCCAGCAGCCGGGACTTCCAAGAGACC.

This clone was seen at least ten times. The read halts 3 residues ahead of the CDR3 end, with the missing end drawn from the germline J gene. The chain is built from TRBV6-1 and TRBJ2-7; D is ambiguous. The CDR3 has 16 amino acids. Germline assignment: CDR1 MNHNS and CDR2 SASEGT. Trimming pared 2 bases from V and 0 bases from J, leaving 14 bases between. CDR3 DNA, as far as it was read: TGTGCCAGCAGTGAAAATGCACGGGTAAGCTCCTACGAG. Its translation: CASSENARVSSYE. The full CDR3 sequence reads CASSENARVSSYEQYF.

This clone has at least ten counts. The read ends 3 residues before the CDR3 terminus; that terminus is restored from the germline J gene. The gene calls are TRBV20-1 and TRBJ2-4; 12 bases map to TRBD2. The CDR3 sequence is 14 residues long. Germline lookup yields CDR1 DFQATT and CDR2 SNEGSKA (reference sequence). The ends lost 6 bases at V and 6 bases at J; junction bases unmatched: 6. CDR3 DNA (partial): TGCAGTGCCCCGACTAGCGGGGGAGCAAACATT. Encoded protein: CSAPTSGGANI. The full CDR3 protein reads CSAPTSGGANIQYF.

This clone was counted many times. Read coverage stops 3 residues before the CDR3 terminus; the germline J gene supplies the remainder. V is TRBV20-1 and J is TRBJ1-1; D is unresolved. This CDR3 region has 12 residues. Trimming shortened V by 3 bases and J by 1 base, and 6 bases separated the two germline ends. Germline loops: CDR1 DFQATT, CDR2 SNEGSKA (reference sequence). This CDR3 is CSASGPNTEAFF. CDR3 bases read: TGCAGTGCTAGCGGTCCGAACACTGAA.

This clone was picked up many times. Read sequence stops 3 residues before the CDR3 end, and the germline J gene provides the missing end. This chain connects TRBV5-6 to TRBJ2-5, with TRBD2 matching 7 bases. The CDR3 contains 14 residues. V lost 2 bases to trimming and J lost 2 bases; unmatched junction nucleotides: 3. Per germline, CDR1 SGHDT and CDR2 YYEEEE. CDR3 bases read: TGTGCCAGCAGCTTAAGCGGGGTTCAAGAGACC. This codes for CASSLSGVQET. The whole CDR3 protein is CASSLSGVQETQYF. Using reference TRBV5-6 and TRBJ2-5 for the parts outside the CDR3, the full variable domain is DAGVTQSPTHLIKTRGQQVTLRCSPKSGHDTVSWYQQALGQGPQFIFQYYEEEERQRGNFPDRFSGHQFPNYSSELNVNALLLGDSALYLCASSLSGVQETQYFGPGTRLLVL.

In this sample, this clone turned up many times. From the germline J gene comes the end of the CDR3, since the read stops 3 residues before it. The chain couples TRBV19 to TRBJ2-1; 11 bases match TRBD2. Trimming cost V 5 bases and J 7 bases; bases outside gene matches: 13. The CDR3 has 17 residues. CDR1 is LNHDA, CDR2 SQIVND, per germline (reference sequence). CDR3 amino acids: CASSSGLVSGRGNEQFF. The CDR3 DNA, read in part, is TGTGCCAGTAGTTCAGGTTTAGTTAGCGGGAGGGGAAATGAG. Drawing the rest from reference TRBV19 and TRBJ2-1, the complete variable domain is DGGITQSPKYLFRKEGQNVTLSCEQNLNHDAMYWYRQDPGQGLRLIYYSQIVNDFQKGDIAEGYSVSREKKESFPLTVTSAQKNPTAFYLCASSSGLVSGRGNEQFFGPGTRLTVL.

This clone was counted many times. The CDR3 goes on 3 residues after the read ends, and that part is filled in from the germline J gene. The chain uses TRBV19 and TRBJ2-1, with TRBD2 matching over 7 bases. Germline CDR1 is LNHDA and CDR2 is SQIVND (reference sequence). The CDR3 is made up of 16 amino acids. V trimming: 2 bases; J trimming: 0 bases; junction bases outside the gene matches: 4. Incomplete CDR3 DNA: TGTGCCAGTAGTATAACCGGCGGGAGCTCCTACAATGAG. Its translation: CASSITGGSSYNE. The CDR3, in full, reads CASSITGGSSYNEQFF.

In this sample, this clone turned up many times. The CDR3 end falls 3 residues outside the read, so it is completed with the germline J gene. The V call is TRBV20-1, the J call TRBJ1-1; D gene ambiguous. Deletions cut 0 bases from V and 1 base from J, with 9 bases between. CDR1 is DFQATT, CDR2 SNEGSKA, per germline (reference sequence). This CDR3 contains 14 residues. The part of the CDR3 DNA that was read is TGCAGTGCTAGAGATCTGTTGGCGAACACTGAA. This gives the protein CSARDLLANTE. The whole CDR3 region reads CSARDLLANTEAFF.

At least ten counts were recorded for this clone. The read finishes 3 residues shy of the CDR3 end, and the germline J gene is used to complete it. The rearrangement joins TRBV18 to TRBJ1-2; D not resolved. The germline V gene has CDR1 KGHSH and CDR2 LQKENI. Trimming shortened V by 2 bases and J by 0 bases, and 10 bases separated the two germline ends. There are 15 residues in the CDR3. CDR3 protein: CASSPAWSANYGYTF. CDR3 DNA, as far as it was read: TGTGCCAGCTCACCAGCCTGGAGCGCTAACTATGGC.

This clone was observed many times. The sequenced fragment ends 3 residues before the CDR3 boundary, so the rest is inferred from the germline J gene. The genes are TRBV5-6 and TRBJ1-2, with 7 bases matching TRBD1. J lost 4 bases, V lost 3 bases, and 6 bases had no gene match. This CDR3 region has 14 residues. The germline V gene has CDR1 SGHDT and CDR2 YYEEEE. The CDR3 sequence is CASSWGTDAYGYTF. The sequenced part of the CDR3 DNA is TGTGCCAGCAGCTGGGGGACAGACGCCTATGGC.

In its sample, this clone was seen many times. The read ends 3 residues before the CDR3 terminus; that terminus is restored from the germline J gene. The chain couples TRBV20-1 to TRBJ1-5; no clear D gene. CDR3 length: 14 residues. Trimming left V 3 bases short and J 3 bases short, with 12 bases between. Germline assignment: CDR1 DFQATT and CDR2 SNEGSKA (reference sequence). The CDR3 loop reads CSAREGSVNQPQHF. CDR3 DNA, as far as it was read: TGCAGTGCTAGGGAGGGCAGTGTCAATCAGCCC.

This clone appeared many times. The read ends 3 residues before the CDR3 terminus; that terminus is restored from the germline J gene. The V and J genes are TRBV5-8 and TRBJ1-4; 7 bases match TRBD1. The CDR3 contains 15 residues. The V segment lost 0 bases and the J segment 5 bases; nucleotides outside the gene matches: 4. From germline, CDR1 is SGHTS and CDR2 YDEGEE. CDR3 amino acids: CASSLVGQINEKLFF. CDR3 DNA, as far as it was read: TGTGCCAGCAGCTTGGTGGGACAGATAAATGAAAAA.

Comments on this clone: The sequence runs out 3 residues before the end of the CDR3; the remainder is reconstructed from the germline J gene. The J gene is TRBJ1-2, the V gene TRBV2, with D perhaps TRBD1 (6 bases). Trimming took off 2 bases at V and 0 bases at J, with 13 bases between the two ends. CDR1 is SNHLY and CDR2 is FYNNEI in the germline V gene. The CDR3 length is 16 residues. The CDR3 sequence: CASSEFAGEANYGYTF. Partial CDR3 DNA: TGTGCCAGCAGTGAATTTGCAGGGGAGGCTAACTATGGC.

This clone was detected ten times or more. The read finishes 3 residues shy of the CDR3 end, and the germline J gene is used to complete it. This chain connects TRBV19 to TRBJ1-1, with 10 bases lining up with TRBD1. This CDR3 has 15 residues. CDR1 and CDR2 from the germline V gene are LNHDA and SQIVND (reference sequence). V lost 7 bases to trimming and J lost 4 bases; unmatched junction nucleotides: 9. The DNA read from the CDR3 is TGTGCCAGTATTGACAGGGGGCGCCGGGGCACTGAA. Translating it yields CASIDRGRRGTE. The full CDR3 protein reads CASIDRGRRGTEAFF.

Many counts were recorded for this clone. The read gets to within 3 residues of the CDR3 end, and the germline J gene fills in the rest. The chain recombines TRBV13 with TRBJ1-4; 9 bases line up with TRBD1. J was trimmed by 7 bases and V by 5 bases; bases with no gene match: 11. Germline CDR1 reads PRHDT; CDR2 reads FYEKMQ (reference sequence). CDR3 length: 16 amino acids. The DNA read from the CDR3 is TGTGCCAGCAGCACTAGTCGGACAGGGGTGGGTGAAAAA. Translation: CASSTSRTGVGEK. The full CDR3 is CASSTSRTGVGEKLFF.

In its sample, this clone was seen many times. This CDR3 is CASSPPRAGGEKLFF. The sequenced CDR3 bases are TGTGCCAGCAGCCCCCCCAGGGCAGGGGGGGAAAAA. This rearrangement joins TRBV7-2 to TRBJ1-4; 7 nucleotides align to TRBD1. The read ends 3 residues shy of where the CDR3 ends; the end is completed using the germline J gene. The CDR3 extends over 15 amino acids. J was trimmed by 8 bases and V by 5 bases; bases with no gene match: 11. CDR1 SGHTA and CDR2 FQGNSA come from the germline V gene.

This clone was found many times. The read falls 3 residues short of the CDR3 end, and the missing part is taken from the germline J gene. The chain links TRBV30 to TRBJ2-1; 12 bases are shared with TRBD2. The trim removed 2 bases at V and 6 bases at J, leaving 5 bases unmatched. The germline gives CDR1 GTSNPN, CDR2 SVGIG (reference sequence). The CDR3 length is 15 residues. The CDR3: CAWSMPSGRVNEQFF. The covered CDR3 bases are TGTGCCTGGAGTATGCCTAGCGGGAGGGTCAATGAG.

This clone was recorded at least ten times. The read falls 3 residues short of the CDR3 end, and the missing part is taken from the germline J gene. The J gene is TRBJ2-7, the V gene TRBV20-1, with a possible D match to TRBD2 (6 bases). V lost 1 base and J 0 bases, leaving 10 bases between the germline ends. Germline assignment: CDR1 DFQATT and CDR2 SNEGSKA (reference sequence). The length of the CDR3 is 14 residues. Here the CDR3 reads CSARGYGGSYEQYF. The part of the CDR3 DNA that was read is TGCAGTGCTAGAGGCTACGGGGGCTCCTACGAG.

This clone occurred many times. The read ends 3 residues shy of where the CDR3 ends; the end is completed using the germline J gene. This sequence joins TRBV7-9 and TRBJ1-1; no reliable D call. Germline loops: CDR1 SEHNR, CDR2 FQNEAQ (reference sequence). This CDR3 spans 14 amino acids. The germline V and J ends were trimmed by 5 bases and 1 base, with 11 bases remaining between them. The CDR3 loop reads CASSQQGSNTEAFF. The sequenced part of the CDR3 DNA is TGTGCCAGCAGCCAACAAGGGTCGAACACTGAA. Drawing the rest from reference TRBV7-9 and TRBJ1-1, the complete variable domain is DTGVSQNPRHKITKRGQNVTFRCDPISEHNRLYWYRQTLGQGPEFLTYFQNEAQLEKSRLLSDRFSAERPKGSFSTLEIQRTEQGDSAMYLCASSQQGSNTEAFFGQGTRLTVV.

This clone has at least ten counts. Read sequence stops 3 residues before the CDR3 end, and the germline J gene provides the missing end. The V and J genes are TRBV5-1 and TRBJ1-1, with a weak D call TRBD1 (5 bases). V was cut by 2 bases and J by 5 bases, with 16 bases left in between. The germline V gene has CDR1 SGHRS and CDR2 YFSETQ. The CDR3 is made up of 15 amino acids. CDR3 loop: CASSFRDSGGTEAFF. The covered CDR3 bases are TGCGCCAGCAGCTTCAGGGATTCGGGAGGTACTGAA.